Detailed here is one T cell receptor (beta chain). Its antigen is not identified. A much larger clone differs by one base, so this may be a read error. Treatment given: 10-day PBMC culture with coronavirus spike peptide pools or control peptides (ViraFEST assay). ViraFEST expanded antigen-specific T cells with peptide pools, then sequenced TCRs. The germline V gene encodes CDR1 MDHEN and CDR2 SYDVKM. The CDR3 is made up of 12 amino acids. V was trimmed by 3 bases and J by 9 bases, leaving 8 bases between them. The Oncomine TCR Beta short-read assay sequenced DNA from cultured CD4+ T cells. TCRdb called the PCR reads again in MiXCR, with one record for every CDR3 protein. Among approximately 15,000 distinct CDR3 sequences, approximately 45% were seen once, and the ten largest hold just over 6.5%. The sample belongs to a study of vaccination and CD4 T cells after COVID-19.

This receptor was obtained from a human donor who had recovered from COVID-19. The sample was CD4+ T cells from blood, cultured in vitro, taken after SARS-CoV-2 vaccination. This chain links TRBV28 with TRBJ2-2; D remains unclear. The CDR3 reads CASSFSARELFF. The CDR3 DNA reads TGTGCCAGCAGTTTCTCCGCCAGGGAGCTGTTTTTT.